These T cell receptor beta chains were read from a single sample in a study of blood T cell repertoires in COVID-19. TCRdb's table, derived via immunoSEQ multiplex PCR, lists solely in-frame clones and lacks some. The sample records 75,000 to 90,000 clones, 90% being singletons. Sequencing was carried out using peripheral blood. All receptors derive from a man aged 18 to 29 with COVID-19, enrolled during active disease. The CDR3 runs from the conserved cysteine through the conserved F or W. A D gene is named only where the DNA matches it firmly. Not every row has a clone size; where given, it reads once, few, many or a size class.

abundance,d_gene,v_gene,j_gene,CDR3nt,CDR3aa
once,-,TRBV27,TRBJ2-7,TGTGCCACCCGTGACAACTCCTACGAGCAGTACTTC,CATRDNSYEQYF
once,-,TRBV7-2,TRBJ1-1,TGTGCCAGCGGGGAGGGGGGACGCCCGCGAAAAGGTTTCTTT,CASGEGGRPRKGFF
-,TRBD1,TRBV30,TRBJ1-4,TGTGCCTGGAGTCCTCAGGGGGCGGTTAAACTGCTTTTT,CAWSPQGAVKLLF
-,-,TRBV12-3/TRBV12-4,TRBJ1-2,TGTGCCAGCAGTCCGGGGACAGGCTACACCTTC,CASSPGTGYTF
-,TRBD1,TRBV6-5,TRBJ2-2,TGTGCCAGCAGTTACCCGGACAGGGTGGGAACCGGGGAGCTGTTTTTT,CASSYPDRVGTGELFF
-,TRBD2,TRBV7-2,TRBJ2-7,TGTGCCAGCAGCTTAGCGGGGACTAGCGGGATAGGATCAATCTACGAGCAGTACTTC,CASSLAGTSGIGSIYEQYF
-,TRBD1,TRBV27,TRBJ2-1,TGTGCCAGCAGTTCGGACAGGTACGGGTACAATGAGCAGTTCTTC,CASSSDRYGYNEQFF
-,-,TRBV15,TRBJ1-6,TGTGCCACCAGCAGAGATCTAGCCACGGATAATTCACCCCTCCACTTT,CATSRDLATDNSPLHF
-,-,TRBV2,TRBJ1-1,TGTGCCAGCAGTGAAAGGGGAGGTAGACGGCCTGAAGCTTTCTTT,CASSERGGRRPEAFF
-,TRBD2,TRBV19,TRBJ2-3,TGTGCCAGTAGTATAACTCCAGCGGGAGGGCCGACAGATACGCAGTATTTT,CASSITPAGGPTDTQYF
-,TRBD1,TRBV30,TRBJ1-1,TGTGCCTGGAGTCCCACAGGGGGCCCAATCCCCACTGAAGCTTTCTTT,CAWSPTGGPIPTEAFF
-,-,TRBV13,TRBJ2-5,TGTGCCAGCAGCTTAGGACGGGACATAGAGACCCAGTACTTC,CASSLGRDIETQYF
once,TRBD1,TRBV19,TRBJ1-2,TGTGCCAGTAGTATAGTGGGACAGGGGAACTATGGCTACACCTTC,CASSIVGQGNYGYTF
-,-,TRBV3-1/TRBV3-2,TRBJ1-6,TGTGCCAGCAGCCCCACTCAGGGGTACAATTCACCCCTCCACTTT,CASSPTQGYNSPLHF
-,-,TRBV19,TRBJ2-7,TGTGCCAGTAGCAGGGACGGGGGCTCCTACGAGCAGTACTTC,CASSRDGGSYEQYF
-,TRBD1,TRBV6-2/TRBV6-3,TRBJ1-5,TGTGCCAGCAGTAAATACCCCCGGGACAGGTGGGATCAGCCCCAGCATTTT,CASSKYPRDRWDQPQHF
-,-,TRBV6-5,TRBJ1-5,TGTGCCAGCAGTTGGATCGGGGGGGTGGGACAGCCCCAGCATTTT,CASSWIGGVGQPQHF
-,TRBD1,TRBV6-5,TRBJ2-1,TGTGCCAGCAGTTACTTGCGACAGGGGGCTCATGAGCAGTTCTTC,CASSYLRQGAHEQFF
-,TRBD1,TRBV25-1,TRBJ2-7,TGTGCCAGCAGTGAATATGCACAGGGGGATTACGAGCAGTACTTC,CASSEYAQGDYEQYF
once,-,TRBV6-5,TRBJ1-1,TGTGCCAGCAGGGACGGGGGTGAGAACACTGAAGCTTTCTTT,CASRDGGENTEAFF
-,-,TRBV13,TRBJ2-2,TGTGCCGCCCGCACAGGTACCGGGGAGCTGTTTTTT,CAARTGTGELFF
-,TRBD2,TRBV7-8,TRBJ2-7,TGTGCCAGCAGCTTGAGACTAGCGGGGAAAAGCTCCTACGAGCAGTACTTC,CASSLRLAGKSSYEQYF
-,-,TRBV25-1,TRBJ2-7,TGTGCCAGCAGTGAACCGGGGGGCCACCACGAGCAGTACTTC,CASSEPGGHHEQYF
few,-,TRBV28,TRBJ2-1,TGTGCCGCTGGTAGCTCCTACAATGAGCAGTTCTTC,CAAGSSYNEQFF
-,-,TRBV6-1,TRBJ1-1,TGTGCCAGCAGTTTCCCCGACAGTGAAGCTTTCTTT,CASSFPDSEAFF
-,-,TRBV13,TRBJ2-7,TGTGCCAGCAGCTCCGATAGGGGCGAGCAGTACTTC,CASSSDRGEQYF
-,TRBD1,TRBV6-4,TRBJ1-2,TGTGCCAGCACTCAAGGGGGACAGGGCCGACCCTATGGCTACACCTTC,CASTQGGQGRPYGYTF
-,TRBD1,TRBV14,TRBJ1-1,TGTGCCAGCAGCCATTTCAAACCGGGACAGAGGGACACTGAAGCTTTCTTT,CASSHFKPGQRDTEAFF
-,TRBD2,TRBV6-2/TRBV6-3,TRBJ2-1,TGTGCCAGCAGTTACCGTGGACTAGCGGGAGTCACACTCTACAATGAGCAGTTCTTC,CASSYRGLAGVTLYNEQFF
once,TRBD1,TRBV6-4,TRBJ1-4,TGTGCCAGCAGCAGAAACAGGGGTGAAAAACTGCTTTTT,CASSRNRGEKLLF
-,TRBD2,TRBV9,TRBJ2-7,TGTGCCAGCAGCGCGACTAGCATAGGCGAGCAGTACTTC,CASSATSIGEQYF
-,-,TRBV7-2,TRBJ1-4,TGTGCCAGCAGCTTAGCTGGCCCGGGGGGGGAAAAACTGTTTTTT,CASSLAGPGGEKLFF
-,-,TRBV19,TRBJ1-5,TGTGCCAGTAGTAGGCCCGTTTGGAGCAATCAGCCCCAGCATTTT,CASSRPVWSNQPQHF
-,-,TRBV9,TRBJ2-5,TGTGCCAGCAGCCCCCAAGGCAGGGCGGAGACCCAGTACTTC,CASSPQGRAETQYF
-,-,TRBV27,TRBJ2-5,TGTGCCAGCAGTGACGGAGGGACCCAGTACTTC,CASSDGGTQYF
-,TRBD1,TRBV29-1,TRBJ2-7,TGCAGCGTTGGGTCAGGACAGGGCGAGCAGTACTTC,CSVGSGQGEQYF
-,TRBD2,TRBV14,TRBJ2-5,TGTGCCAGCAGCCAAACTAGCGGGAGTTCGGAGACCCAGTACTTC,CASSQTSGSSETQYF
-,-,TRBV19,TRBJ2-1,TGTGCCAGTCTCCGGGCCGCCAGCGGGGAGCAGTTCTTC,CASLRAASGEQFF
-,-,TRBV3-1/TRBV3-2,TRBJ1-3,TGTGCCAGCAGCCAAGATGAAGACCTAAAGTCCCGTTCAGGGTTGTCTGGAAACACCATATATTTT,CASSQDEDLKSRSGLSGNTIYF
once,TRBD1,TRBV12-3/TRBV12-4,TRBJ2-7,TGTGCCAGCAGCCCGACAGGGGACGAGCAGTACTTC,CASSPTGDEQYF
few,TRBD2,TRBV7-2,TRBJ2-7,TGTGCCAGCAGCTCTCCATATAGGACTAGCGGAGGGACCTACGAGCAGTACTTC,CASSSPYRTSGGTYEQYF
-,-,TRBV7-7,TRBJ2-5,TGTGCTAGCAGCTTAGGGAGGGGGGGCTTGGAGACCCAGTACTTC,CASSLGRGGLETQYF
few,TRBD2,TRBV19,TRBJ2-1,TGTGCCAGTAGTTGGGCTAGCGGAGATGAGCAGTTCTTC,CASSWASGDEQFF
once,-,TRBV20-1,TRBJ2-7,TGCAGTGCTAGTCGGGACTACGAGCAGTACTTC,CSASRDYEQYF
-,-,TRBV28,TRBJ1-2,TGTGCCAGCAACGCCCCAGGGGATGGCTACACCTTC,CASNAPGDGYTF